This record covers a single TCR beta chain. The data originate from a study of shared clonotypes between healthy human individuals. V gave up 4 bases and J gave up 2 bases; unmatched junction bases: 9. The CDR3 is 16 residues long. Germline V gives CDR1 KGHSH, CDR2 LQKENI. The method was immunoSEQ multiplex PCR; TCRdb's version includes in-frame clones alone and lacks a portion of them. The repertoire holds roughly 2.4 million clones, almost 96% seen once, with 0.1% to 0.15% in the top ten. Sequenced input: naive CD4+ T cells sorted from blood. Subset of the sample: CD45RA+ positively selected. The chain recombines TRBV18 with TRBJ2-3; 7 positions agree with TRBD1. The receptor was isolated from a man between 18 and 29 years old in good health. The CDR3 bases are TGTGCCAGCTCACGTACGGGACAGATATTCACAGATACGCAGTATTTT. This sequence encodes CASSRTGQIFTDTQYF.